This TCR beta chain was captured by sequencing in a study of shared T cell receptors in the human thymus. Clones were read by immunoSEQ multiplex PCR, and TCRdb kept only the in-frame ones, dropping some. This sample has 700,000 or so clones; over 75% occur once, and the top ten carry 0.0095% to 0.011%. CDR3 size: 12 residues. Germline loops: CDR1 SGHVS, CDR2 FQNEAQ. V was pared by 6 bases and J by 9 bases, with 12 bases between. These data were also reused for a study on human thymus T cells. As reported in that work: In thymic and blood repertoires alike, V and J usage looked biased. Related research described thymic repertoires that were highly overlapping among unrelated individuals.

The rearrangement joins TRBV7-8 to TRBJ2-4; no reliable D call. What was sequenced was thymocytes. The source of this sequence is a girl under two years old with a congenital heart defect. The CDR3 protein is CASRPIRGIQYF. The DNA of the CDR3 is TGTGCCAGCAGGCCTATCAGAGGCATTCAGTACTTC.